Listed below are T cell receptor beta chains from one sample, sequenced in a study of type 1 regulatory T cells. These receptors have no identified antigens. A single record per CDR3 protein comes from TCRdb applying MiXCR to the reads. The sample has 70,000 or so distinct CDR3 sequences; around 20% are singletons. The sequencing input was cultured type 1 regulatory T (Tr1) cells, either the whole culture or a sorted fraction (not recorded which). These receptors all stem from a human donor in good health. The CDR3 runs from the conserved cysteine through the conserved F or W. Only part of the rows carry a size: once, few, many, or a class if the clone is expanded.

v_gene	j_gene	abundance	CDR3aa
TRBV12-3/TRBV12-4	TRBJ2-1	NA	CASSPQATSGRNNEQFF
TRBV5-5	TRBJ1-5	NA	CASSPLFRDRVVSNQPQHF
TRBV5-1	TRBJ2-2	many	CASSLRTSVTGELFF
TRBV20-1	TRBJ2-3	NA	CSAVKRVGTDTQYF
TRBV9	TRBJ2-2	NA	CASSVGQGWTGELFF
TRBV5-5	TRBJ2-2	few	CASRLVNTGELFF
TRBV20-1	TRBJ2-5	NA	CSAKKTGEETQYF
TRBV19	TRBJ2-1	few	CASSIGVNNEQFF
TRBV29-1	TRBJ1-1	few	CSAGNLGTEAFF
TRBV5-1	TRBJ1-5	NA	CASRESGHGQPQHF
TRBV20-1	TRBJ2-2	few	CSARDLLLAGNTGELFF
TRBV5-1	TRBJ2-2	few	CASSGRVSGNTGELFF
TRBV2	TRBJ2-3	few	CASTQGGFTDTQYF
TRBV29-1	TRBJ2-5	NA	CSVGGTERTQYF
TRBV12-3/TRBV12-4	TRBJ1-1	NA	CASSRTSEAFF
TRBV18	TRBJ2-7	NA	CASSPSVADEQYF
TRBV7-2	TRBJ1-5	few	CASSLDVQPQHF
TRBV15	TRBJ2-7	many	CATSRERGHSYEQYF
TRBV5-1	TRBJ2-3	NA	CASSLAGGPRADTQYF
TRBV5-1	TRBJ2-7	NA	CASRSREMSYF
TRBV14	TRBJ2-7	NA	CASSQDLVADQYF
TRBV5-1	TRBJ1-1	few	CASSFSSGNTEAFF
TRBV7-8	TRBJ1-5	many	CASSQGTGTGNQPQHF
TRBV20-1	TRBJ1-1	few	CSALRTGQAYEAFF
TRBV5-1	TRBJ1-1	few	CASSLFFGGANTEAFF
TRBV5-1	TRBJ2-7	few	CASSLEGTSGEQYF
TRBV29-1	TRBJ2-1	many	CSVERGVYNEQFF
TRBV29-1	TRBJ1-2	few	CSVVGAGGYGYTF
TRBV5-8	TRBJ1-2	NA	CASSYQGYYGYTF
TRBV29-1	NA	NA	CSVIVSNQPQYF
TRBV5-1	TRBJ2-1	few	CASSQTGDSYNEQFF
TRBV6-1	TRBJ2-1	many	CASSDPRGYYNEQFF
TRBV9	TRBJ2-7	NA	CASSAGLAETYEQYF
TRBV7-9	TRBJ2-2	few	CASSSPKSTSTGELFF
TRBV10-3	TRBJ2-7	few	CAISEGSRDRVRLAQYF
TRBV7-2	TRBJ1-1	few	CASSLRRNTEAFF
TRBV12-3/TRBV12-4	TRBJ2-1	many	CASSPGEGGGRNEQFF
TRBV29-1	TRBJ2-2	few	CSVARGGERTGELFF
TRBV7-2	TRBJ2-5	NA	CASSLGGAKTQYF
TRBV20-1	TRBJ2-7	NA	CSAVQVSLSYEQYF
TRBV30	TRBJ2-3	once	CAWSRGADTQYF